This T cell receptor (beta chain) was sequenced for a study of T-cell reconstitution after alpha-beta-depleted transplantation in children. In its sample, this clonotype was seen many times. Molecular barcoding with unique molecular identifiers was used for the TCRbeta library. TCRdb called the PCR reads again in MiXCR, with one record for every CDR3 protein. Counted here are about 240,000 distinct CDR3 sequences, 12% occurring once; the ten biggest clones make up roughly 2.6%. The input for sequencing was PBMCs from the stem cell graft donor, taken from the stem cell graft. The origin of this receptor is a human donor who donated a stem cell graft to a child with acute lymphoblastic leukemia.

CDR3 sequence (DNA): TGCAGTGCTGCCGGGACTAGCGCTGACAATGAGCAGTTCTTC. Its protein is CSAAGTSADNEQFF. V usage is TRBV20-1 and J usage is TRBJ2-1, with 10 bases fitting TRBD2. The junction had 6 bases not matched to a gene; V was cut back by 5 bases and J by 5 bases. The CDR3 consists of 14 residues. Germline V gives CDR1 DFQATT, CDR2 SNEGSKA (reference sequence).